This T cell receptor (beta chain) was sequenced in a study of blood T cell repertoires in COVID-19 (dated by TCRdb to 2019 to 2021). Some background on the complete study: The collaborator samples originated in the United States, Italy and Spain and spanned the acute and convalescent phases of COVID-19. The prospective study material was composed of cDNA or gDNA derived from T cells, B-cell-depleted T cells, or PBMCs. Subjects who had been exposed to COVID-19, were actively infected with it, or had recovered from it provided the deeply sampled blood TCRbeta repertoires that made up the dataset. The repertoires were released in a freely available public database intended as a resource for research on the immune response to SARS-CoV-2. The samples were drawn from the first 160 participants of the ongoing ImmuneRACE study and from 1,254 subjects provided by 6 global collaborators. A de-identified subject ID, COVID-19 status, age in years and sex were almost always included in the sample metadata. Where available, HLA class I and class II types were obtained from metadata supplied by the sample provider rather than from assay-based typing. Beyond this particular receptor, the publication reports: How much clinical and demographic metadata was included differed by source and by participant, and the metadata was provided uncurated.

This clone was recorded once. The antigen it recognizes is unknown. Base qualities were left out, and no much larger clone turns up one base away. TCRbeta CDR3 regions were amplified from genomic DNA by means of the immunoSEQ Assay, a bias-controlled multiplex PCR. As for the authors' bioinformatics: Within the assay, amplification of reference gene primers was used to estimate how many nucleated cells each sample contained. To quantify the absolute abundance of each unique TCRbeta CDR3 rearrangement, sequence reads were collapsed and filtered. For each sample, productive Simpson clonality was calculated by taking the square root of Simpson's diversity index across productive rearrangements. TCRdb obtained this table from immuneACCESS and retained in-frame rearrangements with V and J assigned. These tables miss some clones; where compared with another copy, unresolved V genes account for less than half of the shortfall, and the remainder is unexplained. V, J and clone size are taken as reported in that table, and D and trimming were inferred from the DNA itself. The sample profile shows some 66,000 clones; 70% to 85% of them were found once. The ten largest clones take up 5% to 7.5% of the sample.

Collaborating institutions collected whole blood in K2EDTA tubes following their own protocols. Collaborator samples were shipped for TCRbeta analysis as frozen whole blood, isolated PBMCs, or DNA extracted from either sample type. The TCR originated in a man aged 60 to 69 with acute or convalescent COVID-19. Sequencing was done on a sample of peripheral blood.

The DNA sequence is TGCGCCAGCAGCTTGGGACACGGGATAGAGACCCAGTACTTC. Translated, it reads CASSLGHGIETQYF. Here the chain combines TRBV5-1 and TRBJ2-5; TRBD2 could be the D gene, as 5 bases match. The CDR3 starts with the cysteine, ends with the phenylalanine, and has 14 residues. The retained sequence is limited to the CDR3, 42 bases, with the frame set at the first base. V is pared back by 0 bases and J by 4 bases, with 10 bases lying between the germline termini. Via the germline V gene, CDR1 is SGHRS and CDR2 YFSETQ. Reference TRBV5-1 and TRBJ2-5 proteins supply the regions before and after the CDR3; the full variable domain is: KAGVTQTPRYLIKTRGQQVTLSCSPISGHRSVSWYQQTPGQGLQFLFEYFSETQRNKGNFPGRFSGRQFSNSRSEMNVSTLELGDSALYLCASSLGHGIETQYFGPGTRLLVL.